This T cell receptor (beta chain) was captured by sequencing in a study of T cell repertoires in cytomegalovirus infection (dated 2019 in TCRdb). About the full investigation: Peptide stimulations targeted recently identified HLA-C-restricted CMV epitopes, whose presentation resists viral immunomodulation, together with well-studied HLA-B-restricted epitopes. Because public TCR beta signatures pointed to carriage of CMV infection together with the matching HLA type, the HLA type of each donor mattered for the analysis.

Sample treatment or condition, as interpreted from the label and publication: in vitro stimulation with specific CMV peptide epitopes to enrich CMV-specific T cells. As concerns this clonotype: It has no known antigen specificity. Base qualities are missing; no much larger clone stands one base away.

What the authors observed across the whole study: Carriers of CMV infection plus the relevant HLA type were discriminated by the cumulative frequency of public TCR beta family members in the study cohort and in an independent approximately 360-donor cohort. The ex vivo response was dominated by HLA-C-restricted CMV-specific TCR beta clonotypes, which also provided the single most frequent clonotype in two of eight donors.

Spanning cysteine to phenylalanine, the CDR3 consists of 15 amino acids. The CDR3 DNA has 45 bases and is translated from base 1. CDR1 and CDR2, looked up from the germline V gene, are SGHDT and YYEEEE. V is cut back by 2 bases and J by 4 bases, with 5 bases in the junction unmatched. Sequencing took place on an Illumina HiSeq 1500. The public reads were run again by TCRdb, first through fastp at Q25 and then through MiXCR, and only productive beta chains were kept. Every distinct CDR3 protein forms one entry, paired with its most common genes and DNA. The sample table lists about 110,000 distinct CDR3 sequences, around 30% of them with a count of one. The ten largest make up roughly 81% of the sample.

The receptor comes from a human donor in good health (CMV status not recorded). Some clones in this sample may be carry-over from other donors' samples. The receptor chain draws on TRBV5-6 and TRBJ2-1; TRBD1 lines up with 8 middle nucleotides. The sequencing used CD8+ T cells from cultured PBMCs, collected from culture after CMV antigen stimulation. The CDR3 protein: CASSLPGQEYNEQFF. The bases are TGTGCCAGCAGCTTACCGGGACAGGAATACAATGAGCAGTTCTTC.